What follows describes a single T cell receptor (beta chain). Its antigen has not been determined. Base-call qualities are not available, and no considerably larger clone is one nucleotide away. PBMCs were isolated by Ficoll-Paque density gradient centrifugation. This sample is drawn from a study of T-cell memory formation after mild COVID-19 (dated by TCRdb to about 2021). As for the study more broadly: Most TCR sequence clusters were specific to one of the two donors. T-cell clones expanding and contracting after mild COVID-19 in a couple of donors were tracked by longitudinal TCRalpha and TCRbeta repertoire sequencing. The cohort was made up of two young adult volunteers, one female and one male, who were previously healthy. Findings and caveats that apply to the study as a whole: From day 15 to 85, contracting clones showed balanced CD4/CD8 phenotypes, whereas a second wave of clones that expanded from day 15 to 37 leaned towards CD4+. Contracting CD4+ clones were found mainly in CM and EM memory subsets, while CD8+ clones were enriched in EMRA. Only two mild cases were covered in the study, and larger cohorts including severe cases with pre-infection samples were considered necessary. Whether the second-wave clones peaking on day 37 were SARS-CoV-2 specific was not confirmed. Some responding clones were detected in pre-infection memory, which suggested that pre-existing cross-reactive memory T cells had joined the SARS-CoV-2 response.

The sample was run on an Illumina NovaSeq 6000. Using 5'RACE with constant-segment primers, TCRalpha and TCRbeta cDNA libraries were constructed, with sample barcodes and unique molecular identifiers added in the process. RNA was extracted from every sample with Trizol reagent. Library amplification was performed in two PCR steps, and a second sample barcode and Illumina TruSeq adapters were introduced in the second step. The libraries were sequenced on an Illumina NovaSeq using 2 x 150 bp paired-end reads. The paper's data handling went like this. The reads were demultiplexed and collapsed into UMI-guided consensus sequences using migec v1.2.7. Using mixcr v2.1.11, UMI consensuses were aligned to TRA and TRB V and J templates and then assembled into clonotypes. A clonotype was counted as expanded or contracted only if both edgeR and NoisET called the change significant, with noise models trained on biological replicates. For edgeR calls, the cutoffs were a false discovery rate-adjusted p below 0.01 and a log2 fold-change threshold of 1. As an exploratory analysis of dynamics, max-normalized trajectories of the 1000 most abundant clonotypes were examined by PCA with hierarchical clustering. The CD4 or CD8 phenotype of responding clones was assigned using the separately sequenced CD4+ and CD8+ repertoires. In-frame beta chains were kept once TCRdb had trimmed the public reads at Q25 with fastp and called clones with MiXCR. For every CDR3 protein sequence, its rows merge into one entry that carries the most common genes and DNA. V and J calls and clone size were set by TCRdb, not the authors. Present in this sample are hundreds of thousands of distinct CDR3 sequences, around 27% of which were seen just once. The ten biggest clones cover 13% of the sample.

At the junction V is shortened by 3 bases and J by 4 bases, with 16 bases in between. Sequences SGHRS (CDR1) and YFSETQ (CDR2) are obtained from the germline V gene. Including cysteine and phenylalanine, the CDR3 has 15 amino acids. Only CDR3 DNA is held: 45 bases, read in frame from base 1. Sequencing used PBMCs or a T cell subset sorted from them (not recorded which). The chain was built from TRBV5-1 and TRBJ1-1; perhaps TRBD1 is the D gene, with 5 bases matching. This TCR was recovered from an adult woman who had mild COVID-19 (a few samples of this study predate the infection). The sample titles of this study are shuffled in the database, so cell type and time point are left out; the donor was told from shared clones. The nucleotide sequence is given as TGCGCCAGCAGCTCCCCCGGGGAGGGGAGCACTGAAGCTTTCTTT. This translates into CASSSPGEGSTEAFF.